This record looks at one T cell receptor beta chain sequence and its context. One end of the junction varies from germline; a read error may be responsible. PCR amplification relied on 60 Vbeta primers (plus 13 Jbeta primers). Here immunoSEQ multiplex PCR was the method, and the copy in TCRdb shows in-frame clones only, minus some. With 55,000 to 85,000 clones in the sample, the ten largest clones hold 3.5% to 4%. The CDR3 length is 13 residues. Germline V gene sequence: CDR1 SGHTA, CDR2 FQGNSA. The data stem from a study of cytomegalovirus exposure and HLA in healthy donors. The chain employs TRBV7-2 and TRBJ1-5, with D tentatively TRBD1 (5 bases). The source is a female donor in good health and CMV-seropositive. Specimen: PBMCs. The CDR3 is CDSSGGTNQPQHF. CDR3 sequence (DNA): TGTGACAGCAGCGGCGGGACCAATCAGCCCCAGCATTTT.